Below, 11 T cell receptor beta chains from the same sample are listed, as sequenced in a study of blood T cell repertoires in COVID-19. Sequencing was performed with immunoSEQ multiplex PCR; in TCRdb, only in-frame clones are kept and a portion is missing. The top ten hold just under 6.5% of the sample, which has approximately 350,000 clones, about 87% seen once. Sequenced input: peripheral blood. The origin of the receptors is a woman aged 50 to 60 with COVID-19, enrolled during active disease.

This clone was detected only a few times. The CDR3 reads CASSLLASGSGITDTQYF. Written as DNA, the CDR3 is TGTGCCAGCAGCTTACTCGCTAGCGGGAGTGGAATCACAGATACGCAGTATTTT. The chain links TRBV7-3 to TRBJ2-3; 10 bases fit TRBD2. CDR1 and CDR2 (germline): SGHTA, FQGTGA. With 2 bases clipped from V and 2 bases from J, the junction kept 10 bases outside the gene matches. The CDR3 contains 18 residues.

This chain connects TRBV6-5 to TRBJ2-7, with a weak D call TRBD2 (5 bases). The CDR3 is 14 amino acids. Trimming removed 7 bases at V and 4 bases at J, with 17 bases between. Germline CDR1 MNHEY, CDR2 SVGAGI. CDR3 in DNA: TGTGCCAGCATTTCACCGGTCCGGGGTTACGAGCAGTACTTC. This encodes CASISPVRGYEQYF.

The chain is built from TRBV18 and TRBJ2-1; D perhaps matches TRBD1 (6 bases). Trimming stripped 1 base from V and 7 bases from J, with 14 bases between. The CDR3 is 15 residues long. CDR1 is KGHSH and CDR2 is LQKENI in the germline V gene. The CDR3 region is CASSPRDIFGNEQFF. The CDR3 nucleotides read TGTGCCAGCTCACCACGGGACATTTTTGGGAATGAGCAGTTCTTC. The complete variable domain, with remaining parts taken from reference TRBV18 and TRBJ2-1, reads NAGVMQNPRHLVRRRGQEARLRCSPMKGHSHVYWYRQLPEEGLKFMVYLQKENIIDESGMPKERFSAEFPKEGPSILRIQQVVRGDSAAYFCASSPRDIFGNEQFFGPGTRLTVL.

V is TRBV20-1 and J is TRBJ2-7, with unresolved D. Germline CDR1 and CDR2: DFQATT and SNEGSKA (reference sequence). With 3 bases removed from V and 3 bases from J, the gap between germline ends came to 12 bases. This CDR3 is built from 13 residues. CDR3 loop: CSASWLSDYEQYF. In nucleotides, the CDR3 is TGCAGTGCTAGTTGGCTTTCCGACTACGAGCAGTACTTC.

This chain links TRBV29-1 with TRBJ2-5; 9 nucleotides match TRBD1. V shed 5 bases, J shed 5 bases, and the junction held 6 bases outside the gene matches. The germline V gene has CDR1 SQVTM and CDR2 ANQGSEA. This CDR3 spans 13 amino acids. The DNA of the CDR3 is TGCAGCGTTCAACAGGGGGCTTGGGAGACCCAGTACTTC. This translates into CSVQQGAWETQYF.

The CDR3 protein is CAISGGGGDTQYF. In DNA, the CDR3 is TGTGCCATCAGTGGGGGAGGTGGGGATACGCAGTATTTT. The chain has TRBV10-3 and TRBJ2-3; tentative D call: TRBD2 (6 bases). There are 13 residues in the CDR3. Germline V gene sequence: CDR1 ENHRY, CDR2 SYGVKD. V was shortened by 4 bases and J by 6 bases, with 11 bases between the two germline ends.

The chain links TRBV19 to TRBJ1-2, with a tentative D call TRBD1 (6 bases). The ends were cut back, 5 bases at V and 6 bases at J, with 16 bases in the middle. CDR1 LNHDA and CDR2 SQIVND come from the germline V gene (reference sequence). The CDR3 is 14 residues long. CDR3 sequence (DNA): TGTGCCAGTAGTTCAAGGGCGGCAGGGGATGGCTACACCTTC. Translating gives CASSSRAAGDGYTF.

Here the CDR3 reads CASSLTRGNTEAFF. The DNA of the CDR3 is TGTGCCAGCAGCTTAACCCGGGGTAACACTGAAGCTTTCTTT. This chain links TRBV7-9 with TRBJ1-1; D gene ambiguous. Trimming took off 2 bases at V and 2 bases at J, with 9 bases between the two ends. Germline CDR1 reads SEHNR; CDR2 reads FQNEAQ (reference sequence). The CDR3 sequence is 14 residues long.

This chain connects TRBV19 to TRBJ1-2; weak D call: TRBD1 (6 bases). CDR1 is LNHDA and CDR2 is SQIVND in the germline V gene (reference sequence). V was clipped by 0 bases and J by 3 bases, with 20 bases between them. CDR3 length equals 18 residues. The CDR3 sequence is CASSIESFRGALYYGYTF. For the CDR3, the DNA is TGTGCCAGTAGTATAGAGTCTTTTCGGGGGGCTCTCTACTATGGCTACACCTTC.

V is TRBV27 and J is TRBJ1-3; D may be TRBD1 (5 bases). V lost 4 bases, J lost 9 bases, and 16 bases lay in between. The V gene's germline CDR1 is MNHEY and CDR2 SMNVEV (reference sequence). The length of the CDR3 is 14 residues. CDR3 bases: TGTGCCAGCAGTTGGGGGGATCCGGGGAGCACCATATATTTT. Residues: CASSWGDPGSTIYF.

This clone was seen just once. CDR3 DNA: TGTGCCAGCAGCTTAGCAGGGAACTATGGCTACACCTTC. Translated, it gives CASSLAGNYGYTF. V gene TRBV5-6 combines with J gene TRBJ1-2; TRBD1 might be the D (5 bases). Germline lookup yields CDR1 SGHDT and CDR2 YYEEEE. The V gene lost 2 bases and the J gene lost 2 bases, with 7 bases spanning the gap. The CDR3 totals 13 residues.